The rows below give T cell receptor beta chains drawn from one sample of a study of cytotoxic CD8 clonotypes in ibrutinib-treated CLL. Libraries were prepared by immunoSEQ multiplex PCR; TCRdb keeps only in-frame clonotypes and omits some of them. Altogether roughly 24,000 clones are present, approximately 80% being singletons, with the ten largest covering roughly 8.1%. The specimen was PBMCs, collected before ibrutinib treatment. These TCRs come from a human donor with chronic lymphocytic leukemia. CDR3s include the opening cysteine and the closing phenylalanine or tryptophan. Each record gives: J gene, V gene, CDR3 length, CDR3 protein.

TRBJ2-7	TRBV19	15	CATPVQGLGIGEQYF
TRBJ1-5	TRBV4-1	17	CASSQRAREYSNQPQHF
TRBJ2-7	TRBV6-1	15	CASSERTSGSYEQYF
TRBJ2-6	TRBV19	17	CASSIDQTISGANVLTF
TRBJ2-7	TRBV6-5	15	CASSLRQGGLYEQYF
TRBJ2-5	TRBV29-1	14	CSVDPSGLQETQYF
TRBJ2-1	TRBV15	16	CATRTPEADPYNEQFF
TRBJ1-3	TRBV19	14	CASSLQGSGNTIYF
TRBJ1-1	TRBV6-6	15	CASRTIRGSNTEAFF
TRBJ2-3	TRBV28	15	CASSLFGTITDTQYF
TRBJ2-1	TRBV9	15	CASSVSPGQNNEQFF